The next 5 T cell receptor beta chains were all read from a single sample in a study of blood T cell repertoires in COVID-19 (dated by TCRdb to 2018 to 2021). Library construction relied on the immunoSEQ multiplex PCR assay. In its TCRdb copy, this immuneACCESS table keeps in-frame sequences only and misses some clones. Where compared with another copy, unresolved V genes explain less than half of these, and the others have no known cause. In all, the sample holds about 240,000 clones, and around 83% of those were seen once. The ten largest clones capture around 2% of the sample. Input material: peripheral blood. These receptors came from a man younger than 45 who had recovered from COVID-19.

The rearrangement joins TRBV28 to TRBJ1-1; D unclear. Trimming removed 10 bases from V and 1 base from J, with 19 bases in between. This CDR3 comprises 15 residues. Looked up from germline, CDR1 is MDHEN and CDR2 is SYDVKM. The CDR3 DNA reads TGTGCCACCACCTCCGTGGCGTCAGGGAACACTGAAGCTTTCTTT. Protein sequence: CATTSVASGNTEAFF. Full variable domain (rest looked up from reference TRBV28 and TRBJ1-1): DVKVTQSSRYLVKRTGEKVFLECVQDMDHENMFWYRQDPGLGLRLIYFSYDVKMKEKGDIPEGYSVSREKKERFSLILESASTNQTSMYLCATTSVASGNTEAFFGQGTRLTVV.

This clone was picked up a small number of times. The chain combines TRBV19 with TRBJ2-5, with 9 bases matching TRBD2. Germline V gene lookup returns CDR1 LNHDA and CDR2 SQIVND (reference sequence). The CDR3 covers 18 residues. V trimming: 4 bases; J trimming: 1 base; junction bases outside the gene matches: 13. In nucleotides, the CDR3 is TGTGCCAGTAGTACCCTTGGGTATAGCGGGGGTACCCAAGAGACCCAGTACTTC. Translating it yields CASSTLGYSGGTQETQYF.

This chain connects TRBV6-6 to TRBJ1-2; TRBD1 matches at 9 bases. The CDR3 sequence is 13 residues long. Germline V gene sequence: CDR1 MNHNY, CDR2 SVGAGI (reference sequence). With V trimmed by 5 bases and J by 7 bases, 5 bases remained unmatched. In DNA form, the CDR3 reads TGTGCCAGCAGTCAACAGGGGGCGCGTGGCTACACCTTC. Its translation is CASSQQGARGYTF.

The chain employs TRBV11-2 and TRBJ2-5; the D gene is possibly TRBD2 (5 bases). V lost 3 bases and J lost 5, with 13 bases in between. The CDR3 runs 14 residues. The germline CDR1 and CDR2 sequences are SGHAT and FQNNGV. Here the CDR3 reads CASSLVGSSETQYF. The CDR3 nucleotides are TGTGCCAGCAGCTTGGTAGGGAGCTCGGAGACCCAGTACTTC.

CDR3 nucleotides: TGTGCCATCAGTCCGGGACAGAACACAGATACGCAGTATTTT. Its protein product is CAISPGQNTDTQYF. V and J are TRBV10-3 and TRBJ2-3, with 7 nucleotides matching TRBD1. V lost 5 bases to trimming and J lost 2 bases; unmatched junction nucleotides: 4. CDR3 size: 14 residues. CDR1 is ENHRY and CDR2 is SYGVKD in the germline V gene.